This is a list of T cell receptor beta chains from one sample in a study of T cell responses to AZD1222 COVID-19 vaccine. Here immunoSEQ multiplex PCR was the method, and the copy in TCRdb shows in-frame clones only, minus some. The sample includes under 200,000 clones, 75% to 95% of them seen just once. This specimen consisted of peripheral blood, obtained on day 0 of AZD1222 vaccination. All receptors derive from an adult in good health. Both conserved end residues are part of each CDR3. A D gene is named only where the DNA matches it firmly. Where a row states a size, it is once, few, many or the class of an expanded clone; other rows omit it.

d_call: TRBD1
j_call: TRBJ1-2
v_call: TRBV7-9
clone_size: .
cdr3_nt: TGTGCCAGCACCATGACAGGGGGGTATGGCTACACCTTC
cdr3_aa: CASTMTGGYGYTF

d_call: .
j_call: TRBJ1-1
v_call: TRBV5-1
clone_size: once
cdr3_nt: TGCGCCAGCAGCTTGATGGGAAGTATGAACACTGAAGCTTTCTTT
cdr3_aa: CASSLMGSMNTEAFF

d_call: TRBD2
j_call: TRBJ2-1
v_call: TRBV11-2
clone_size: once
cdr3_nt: TGTGCCAGCAGCTTCGGACGGGGGGGCCACCGTGAGCAGTTCTTC
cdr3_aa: CASSFGRGGHREQFF

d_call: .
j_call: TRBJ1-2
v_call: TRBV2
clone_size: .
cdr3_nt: TGTGCCAGCAGTGATAGGGGGTCCTATGGCTACACCTTC
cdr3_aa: CASSDRGSYGYTF

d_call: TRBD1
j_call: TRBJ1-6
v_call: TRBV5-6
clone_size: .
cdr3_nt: TGTGCCAGCAGCTTGAATAGGGGGCGAAGGGATAATTCACCCCTCCACTTT
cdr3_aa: CASSLNRGRRDNSPLHF

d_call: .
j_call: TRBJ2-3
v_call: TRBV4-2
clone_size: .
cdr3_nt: TGTGCCAGCAGCCAAGAGCACGGGGTGTTGCTCGATACGCAGTATTTT
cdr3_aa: CASSQEHGVLLDTQYF

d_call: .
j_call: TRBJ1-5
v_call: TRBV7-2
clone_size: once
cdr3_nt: TGTGCCAGCAGCTTACAGGGGAATCAGCCCCAGCATTTT
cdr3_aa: CASSLQGNQPQHF

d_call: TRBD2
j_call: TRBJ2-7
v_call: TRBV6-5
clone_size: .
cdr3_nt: TGTGCCAGCAGTTACTCGCTTAGCGGGGGCTACGAGCAGTACTTC
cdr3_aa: CASSYSLSGGYEQYF

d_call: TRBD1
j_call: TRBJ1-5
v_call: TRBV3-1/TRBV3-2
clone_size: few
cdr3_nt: TGTGCCAGCAGCCGGGGACAGGGGTGGGAGCCCCAGCATTTT
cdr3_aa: CASSRGQGWEPQHF

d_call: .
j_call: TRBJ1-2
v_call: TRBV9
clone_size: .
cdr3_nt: TGTGCCAGCAGCTTCGACAGTGGCGGGGCGTTGGCGGGGGGAGGCTACACCTTC
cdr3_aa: CASSFDSGGALAGGGYTF

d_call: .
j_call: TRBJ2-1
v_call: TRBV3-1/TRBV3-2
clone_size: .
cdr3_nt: TGTGCCAGCAGCCTGTACAACAATGAGCAGTTCTTC
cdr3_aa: CASSLYNNEQFF

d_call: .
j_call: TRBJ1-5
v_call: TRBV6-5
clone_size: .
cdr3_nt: TGTGCCAGCAGACAGGCCAATCAGCCCCAGCATTTT
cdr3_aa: CASRQANQPQHF

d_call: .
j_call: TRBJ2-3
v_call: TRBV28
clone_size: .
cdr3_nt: TGTGCCAGCAGTTTTACGAGCGAAGCAGATACGCAGTATTTT
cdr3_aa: CASSFTSEADTQYF

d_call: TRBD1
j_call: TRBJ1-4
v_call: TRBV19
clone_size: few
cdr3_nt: TGTGCCAGTGCCACGGGACAGCTGGAAAAACTGTTTTTT
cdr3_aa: CASATGQLEKLFF

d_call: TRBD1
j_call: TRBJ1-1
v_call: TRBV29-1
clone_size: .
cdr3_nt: TGCAGCGTAGCGATACAGGGGCGGAACACTGAAGCTTTCTTT
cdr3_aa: CSVAIQGRNTEAFF

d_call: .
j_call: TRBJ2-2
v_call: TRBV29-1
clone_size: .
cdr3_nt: TGCAGCGCAACCAGGGGGGCCGGGGAGCTGTTTTTT
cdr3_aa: CSATRGAGELFF

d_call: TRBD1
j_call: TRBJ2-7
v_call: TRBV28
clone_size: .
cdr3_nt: TGTGCCAGCAGCCCAATCGGGACAGGGAGATCCCACGAGCAGTACTTC
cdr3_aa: CASSPIGTGRSHEQYF

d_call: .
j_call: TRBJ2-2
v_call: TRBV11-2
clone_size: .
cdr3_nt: TGTGCCAGCAGCTTACGGGCGGCGAACACCGGGGAGCTGTTTTTT
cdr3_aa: CASSLRAANTGELFF

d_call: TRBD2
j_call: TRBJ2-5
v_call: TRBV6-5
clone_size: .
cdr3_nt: TGTGCCAGCATGGGCGGGGGAGCCGGGGAGACCCAGTACTTC
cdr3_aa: CASMGGGAGETQYF

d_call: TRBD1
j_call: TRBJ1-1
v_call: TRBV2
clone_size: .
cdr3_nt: TGTGCCAGCGGCCGACAGGGGAGGGGGACTGAAGCTTTCTTT
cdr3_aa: CASGRQGRGTEAFF

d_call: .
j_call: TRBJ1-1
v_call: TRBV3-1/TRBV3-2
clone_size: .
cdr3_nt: TGTGCCAGCAGCCAAGACAGGGGTTACACTGAAGCTTTCTTT
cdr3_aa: CASSQDRGYTEAFF

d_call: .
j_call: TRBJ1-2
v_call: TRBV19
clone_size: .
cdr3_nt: TGTGCCAGTAGTATAATTGGTGGAGGGCTAAGGGGCTACACCTTC
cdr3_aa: CASSIIGGGLRGYTF

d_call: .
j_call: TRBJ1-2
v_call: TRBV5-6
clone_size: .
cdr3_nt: TGTGCCAGCAGCTTGTGGAGTCCTATGCAGGGCTACACCTTC
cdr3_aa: CASSLWSPMQGYTF

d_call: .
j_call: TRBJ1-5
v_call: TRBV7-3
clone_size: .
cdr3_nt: TGTGCCAGCAGCCCTCAGGGCGGTTATCAGCCCCAGCATTTT
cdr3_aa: CASSPQGGYQPQHF

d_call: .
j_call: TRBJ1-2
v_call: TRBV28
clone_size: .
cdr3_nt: TGTGCCAGCACGGAGTCCGGGACCGCACGTGGCTACACCTTC
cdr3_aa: CASTESGTARGYTF

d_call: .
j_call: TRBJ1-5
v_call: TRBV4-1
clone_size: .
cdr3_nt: TGCGCCAGCAGCCAAGAGCCCGGTCAGCCCCAGCATTTT
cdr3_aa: CASSQEPGQPQHF

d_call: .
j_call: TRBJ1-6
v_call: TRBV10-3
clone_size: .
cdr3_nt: TGTGCCATCAGCCGAGGACGGGACCATTCACCCCTCCACTTT
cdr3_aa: CAISRGRDHSPLHF

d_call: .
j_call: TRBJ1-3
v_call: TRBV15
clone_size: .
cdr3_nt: TGTGCCACCAGTAGGGAGCTGATCTCTGGAAACACCATATATTTT
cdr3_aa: CATSRELISGNTIYF

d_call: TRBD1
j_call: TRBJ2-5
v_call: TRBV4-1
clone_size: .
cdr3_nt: TGCGCCAGCAGCCAAGATTTGGGACAGGGCTTCCAAGAGACCCAGTACTTC
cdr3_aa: CASSQDLGQGFQETQYF

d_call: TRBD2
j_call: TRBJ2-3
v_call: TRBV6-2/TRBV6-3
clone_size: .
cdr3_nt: TGTGCCAGCAGCAACCGAGCGGGGAGCACAGATACGCAGTATTTT
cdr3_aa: CASSNRAGSTDTQYF

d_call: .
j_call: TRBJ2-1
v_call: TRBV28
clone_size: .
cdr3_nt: TGTGCCAGCAGTTTCGTATCGGGGAATGAGCAGTTCTTC
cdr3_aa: CASSFVSGNEQFF

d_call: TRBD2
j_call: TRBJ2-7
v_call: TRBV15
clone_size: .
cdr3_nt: TGTGCCACCAGCAGAGATCTAGCGGGGTCGATCTACGAGCAGTACTTC
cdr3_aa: CATSRDLAGSIYEQYF

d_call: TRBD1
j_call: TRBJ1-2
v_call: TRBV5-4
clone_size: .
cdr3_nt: TGTGCCAGCAGCGAGCCAAACAGGGGCGAGGGCTACACCTTC
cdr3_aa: CASSEPNRGEGYTF

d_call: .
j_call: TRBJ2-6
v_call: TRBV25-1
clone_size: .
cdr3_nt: TGTGCCAGCAGTAAAGGACGGAGCTCTGGGGCCAACGTCCTGACTTTC
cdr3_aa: CASSKGRSSGANVLTF

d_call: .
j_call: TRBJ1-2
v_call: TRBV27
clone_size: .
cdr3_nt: TGTGCCAGCAGACCACCGGCCCCCCTTCTGGGTGGCTACACCTTC
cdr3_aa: CASRPPAPLLGGYTF

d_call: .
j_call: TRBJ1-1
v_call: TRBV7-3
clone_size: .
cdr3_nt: TGTGCCAGCAGTTCATTTGTAGGCTCGGCTGAAGCTTTCTTT
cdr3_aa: CASSSFVGSAEAFF

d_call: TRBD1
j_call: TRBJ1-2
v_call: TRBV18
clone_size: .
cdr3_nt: TGTGCCAGCTCACCTCGGACAGGGGATGGCTACACCTTC
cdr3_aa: CASSPRTGDGYTF

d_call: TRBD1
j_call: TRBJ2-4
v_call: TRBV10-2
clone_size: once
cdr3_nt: TGCGCCAGCAGCGGGACAGGGCGGGAGCAGTACTTC
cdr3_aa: CASSGTGREQYF